These 23 T cell receptor beta chains were sequenced from one sample in a study of T-cell reconstitution after alpha-beta-depleted transplantation in children. For TCRbeta, the library was prepared with unique molecular identifiers. TCRdb itself ran the PCR reads through MiXCR, one entry per CDR3 protein. The table includes 170,000 or so distinct CDR3 sequences, approximately 6.6% detected once. Sequences were derived from PBMCs from the stem cell graft donor, sampled from the stem cell graft. The receptor source for this set is a human donor who donated a stem cell graft to a child with Wiskott-Aldrich syndrome.

This clonotype was picked up many times. V and J are TRBV6-6 and TRBJ2-3; no firm D call. Trimming shortened V by 9 bases and J by 11 bases, and 18 bases separated the two germline ends. The germline V gene encodes CDR1 MNHNY and CDR2 SVGAGI (reference sequence). This CDR3 has 12 residues. CDR3 nucleotide sequence: TGTGCCAGTACGACCACTTGGCCTATGCAGTATTTT. Translating it yields CASTTTWPMQYF.

This clonotype was recorded at least ten times. The chain uses TRBV5-6 and TRBJ2-7; TRBD1 matches 7 bases. This CDR3 spans 13 amino acids. Germline trimming cut 3 bases from V and 2 bases from J; bases unmatched to any gene: 2. CDR1 and CDR2 from the germline V gene are SGHDT and YYEEEE. CDR3 nucleotide sequence: TGTGCCAGCAGCTGGGACAGAACCTACGAGCAGTACTTC. This gives the protein CASSWDRTYEQYF.

This clonotype was recorded at least ten times. The chain employs TRBV5-1 and TRBJ1-1, with D possibly matching TRBD1 (5 bases). The CDR3 loop spans 14 amino acids. Trimming stripped 1 base from V and 1 base from J, with 8 bases between. The germline V gene has CDR1 SGHRS and CDR2 YFSETQ. CDR3 DNA sequence: TGCGCCAGCAGCTTGCGAGGGGAGAACACTGAAGCTTTCTTT. Protein sequence: CASSLRGENTEAFF. Combining the CDR3 with reference TRBV5-1 and TRBJ1-1 gives the whole variable domain KAGVTQTPRYLIKTRGQQVTLSCSPISGHRSVSWYQQTPGQGLQFLFEYFSETQRNKGNFPGRFSGRQFSNSRSEMNVSTLELGDSALYLCASSLRGENTEAFFGQGTRLTVV.

The sample holds many counts of this clonotype. This chain links TRBV5-1 with TRBJ1-2; D might be TRBD1 (5 bases). With 4 bases removed from V and 7 bases from J, the gap between germline ends came to 17 bases. This CDR3 contains 14 residues. Looked up from germline, CDR1 is SGHRS and CDR2 is YFSETQ. CDR3 loop: CASSETTGHRGYTF. The CDR3 bases are TGCGCCAGCAGCGAAACTACCGGACATCGTGGCTACACCTTC.

This clonotype came up many times. The gene calls are TRBV4-1 and TRBJ2-6; no clear D. Germline CDR1 MGHRA, CDR2 YSYEKL. The germline V and J ends were trimmed by 0 bases and 12 bases, with 15 bases remaining between them. The CDR3 has 15 residues. The CDR3 reads CASSQEGRSSSVLTF. The CDR3 nucleotides are TGCGCCAGCAGCCAAGAGGGCAGATCGTCTAGCGTCCTGACTTTC.

This clonotype was counted ten times or more. The chain carries TRBV25-1 and TRBJ1-3; D call uncertain. From germline, CDR1 is MGHDK and CDR2 SYGVNS. This CDR3 is 13 amino acids long. V lost 3 bases, J lost 3 bases, and 6 bases lay in between. CDR3 in DNA: TGTGCCAGCAGTGAGGGGATTGGAAACACCATATATTTT. Its translation: CASSEGIGNTIYF. Looking up the rest from reference TRBV25-1 and TRBJ1-3 gives the full variable domain: EADIYQTPRYLVIGTGKKITLECSQTMGHDKMYWYQQDPGMELHLIHYSYGVNSTEKGDLSSESTVSRIRTEHFPLTLESARPSHTSQYLCASSEGIGNTIYFGEGSWLTVV.

This clonotype was counted at least ten times. This chain uses TRBV30 with TRBJ2-1; 8 nucleotides match TRBD2. Losses at the gene ends were 2 bases for V and 3 bases for J; bases not matched to a gene: 0. Per germline, CDR1 GTSNPN and CDR2 SVGIG (reference sequence). This CDR3 has 13 residues. The CDR3 reads CAWSTSGYNEQFF. In DNA, the CDR3 is TGTGCCTGGAGTACTAGCGGCTACAATGAGCAGTTCTTC.

This chain joins TRBV11-2 and TRBJ2-4, with 9 bases that match TRBD2. The germline CDR1 and CDR2 sequences are SGHAT and FQNNGV. CDR3 length: 15 residues. V shed 8 bases and J 10 bases; nucleotides not matched to a gene: 15. The CDR3 loop reads CASSRGSGSPGIQYF. Here the CDR3 DNA reads TGTGCCAGCTCCCGCGGTAGCGGGAGCCCCGGGATTCAGTACTTC.

This clonotype was seen ten or more times. This rearrangement joins TRBV12-3 or TRBV12-4 to TRBJ2-1; no clear D. V was pared by 2 bases and J by 9 bases, with 11 bases between. This CDR3 comprises 13 residues. CDR3 residues: CASSLTVSAEQFF. The CDR3 nucleotides are TGTGCCAGCAGTTTAACAGTTTCCGCTGAGCAGTTCTTC.

In this sample, this clonotype turned up many times. The chain combines TRBV5-1 with TRBJ2-1; 10 bases are shared with TRBD2. Germline V gives CDR1 SGHRS, CDR2 YFSETQ. The V and J ends lost 0 bases and 4 bases, in that order; junction bases with no gene match: 7. The CDR3 length is 17 residues. CDR3 sequence (DNA): TGCGCCAGCAGCTTGGCCTGGGAGCGGGGGGGTTACAATGAGCAGTTCTTC. This translates into CASSLAWERGGYNEQFF.

A few counts support this clonotype. This chain links TRBV6-1 with TRBJ1-2; D unresolved. V was shortened by 1 base and J by 4 bases, with 13 bases between the two germline ends. In germline, CDR1 is MNHNS, CDR2 SASEGT. The CDR3 totals 15 residues. The CDR3 here is CASSEVEYSIYGYTF. CDR3 bases: TGTGCCAGCAGTGAAGTAGAGTACAGCATCTATGGCTACACCTTC.

This clonotype was counted ten times or more. V is TRBV3-1 and J is TRBJ2-5; D not resolved. Germline V gives CDR1 LGHDT, CDR2 YNNKEL (reference sequence). Between the trimmed V and J ends, which lost 3 bases and 1 base, there was a span of 3 bases. The CDR3 has 12 residues. The CDR3 DNA reads TGTGCCAGCAGCCACCGCCAAGAGACCCAGTACTTC. It codes for CASSHRQETQYF.

This clonotype was detected a few times. The chain combines TRBV24-1 with TRBJ2-2, with D possibly being TRBD2 (5 bases). This CDR3 is built from 14 residues. Germline lookup yields CDR1 KGHDR and CDR2 SFDVKD. With 3 bases removed from V and 7 bases from J, the gap between germline ends came to 11 bases. The CDR3 DNA follows: TGTGCCACCAGTGATCGGAGCGGAAGCGGGGAGCTGTTTTTT. It translates to CATSDRSGSGELFF.

This clonotype was observed at least ten times. J is TRBJ2-1 and V is TRBV6-5; 10 bases match TRBD2. The V gene's germline CDR1 is MNHEY and CDR2 SVGAGI. CDR3 length: 15 residues. V was pared by 4 bases and J by 7 bases, with 7 bases of the junction left unmatched. CDR3 in amino acids: CASSFLAGAGNEQFF. CDR3 nucleotide sequence: TGTGCCAGCAGTTTCCTAGCGGGAGCGGGTAATGAGCAGTTCTTC.

This clonotype was picked up many times. CDR3 sequence reads: CASSLVRDTGEQYF. The CDR3 DNA follows: TGCGCCAGCAGCTTGGTCAGGGACACCGGCGAGCAGTACTTC. This rearrangement joins TRBV5-1 to TRBJ2-7; perhaps TRBD1 as D (6 bases). CDR1 is SGHRS and CDR2 is YFSETQ in the germline V gene. V lost 0 bases and J lost 6, with 13 bases in between. This CDR3 is 14 amino acids long.

This clonotype was picked up many times. This chain links TRBV20-1 with TRBJ2-5, with 9 bases lining up with TRBD2. V lost 6 bases, J lost 4 bases, and 9 bases stayed unmatched. Germline loops: CDR1 DFQATT, CDR2 SNEGSKA (reference sequence). This CDR3 is built from 14 residues. CDR3 sequence (DNA): TGCAGTGCCCTTAGGCTAGCGGGGTTAGAGACCCAGTACTTC. It translates to CSALRLAGLETQYF.

In its sample, this clonotype was seen a few times. The rearrangement links TRBV18 to TRBJ1-2; D is ambiguous. From germline, CDR1 is KGHSH and CDR2 LQKENI. Trimming shortened V by 1 base and J by 4 bases, and 25 bases separated the two germline ends. This CDR3 has 19 amino acids. Here the CDR3 reads CASSPLPPSAPTTGYGYTF. The DNA for the CDR3 is TGTGCCAGCTCACCACTCCCCCCCTCGGCACCTACGACCGGCTATGGCTACACCTTC.

This clonotype has more than one count but fewer than ten. The CDR3 DNA reads as TGCGCCAGCAGCTTCGCCCGAGAAGAAGAGACCCAGTACTTC. Translation gives CASSFAREEETQYF. The chain has TRBV5-1 and TRBJ2-5; D gene ambiguous. Germline V gives CDR1 SGHRS, CDR2 YFSETQ. This CDR3 spans 14 amino acids. The germline V and J ends were trimmed by 2 bases and 3 bases, with 11 bases remaining between them. Full variable domain (remainder filled in from reference TRBV5-1 and TRBJ2-5): KAGVTQTPRYLIKTRGQQVTLSCSPISGHRSVSWYQQTPGQGLQFLFEYFSETQRNKGNFPGRFSGRQFSNSRSEMNVSTLELGDSALYLCASSFAREEETQYFGPGTRLLVL.

This clonotype was counted at least ten times. The rearrangement uses TRBV6-5 and TRBJ2-7, with 10 bases lining up with TRBD1. Germline V gene sequence: CDR1 MNHEY, CDR2 SVGAGI. The V and J ends lost 2 bases and 1 base, in that order; junction bases with no gene match: 2. The CDR3 extends over 15 amino acids. In DNA form, the CDR3 reads TGTGCCAGCAGTTACGGGACAGGGGAATCCTACGAGCAGTACTTC. It translates to CASSYGTGESYEQYF.

This clonotype was picked up a small number of times. V and J are TRBV3-1 and TRBJ1-5; the D is unclear. Trimming stripped 5 bases from V and 0 bases from J, with 8 bases between. Looked up from germline, CDR1 is LGHDT and CDR2 is YNNKEL (reference sequence). The CDR3 has 14 amino acids. The CDR3 spells CASSRAGSNQPQHF. The CDR3 DNA follows: TGTGCCAGCAGCAGGGCGGGTAGCAATCAGCCCCAGCATTTT. Drawing the rest from reference TRBV3-1 and TRBJ1-5, the complete variable domain is DTAVSQTPKYLVTQMGNDKSIKCEQNLGHDTMYWYKQDSKKFLKIMFSYNNKELIINETVPNRFSPKSPDKAHLNLHINSLELGDSAVYFCASSRAGSNQPQHFGDGTRLSIL.

Only a few counts were recorded for this clonotype. The CDR3 protein is CARPPRLDENTEAFF. As DNA, the CDR3 is TGTGCCAGACCGCCTAGGCTTGATGAGAACACTGAAGCTTTCTTT. The chain recombines TRBV2 with TRBJ1-1; D ambiguous. Germline assignment: CDR1 SNHLY and CDR2 FYNNEI. The CDR3 consists of 15 residues. Trimming shortened V by 9 bases and J by 1 base, and 18 bases separated the two germline ends.

This chain joins TRBV10-1 and TRBJ1-4; TRBD1 is a possible D gene (5 bases). Germline CDR1 reads WNHNN; CDR2 reads SYGVQD (reference sequence). Trimming cost V 7 bases and J 8 bases, with 14 bases left between them. The CDR3 covers 13 residues. CDR3 loop: CASMRDYGEKLFF. CDR3 nucleotides: TGCGCCAGCATGAGGGACTACGGGGAAAAACTGTTTTTT.

V is TRBV2 and J is TRBJ2-3; D is unresolved. CDR3 length: 18 amino acids. Germline loops: CDR1 SNHLY, CDR2 FYNNEI. Trimming removed 2 bases at V and 0 bases at J, with 18 bases between. CDR3 in amino acids: CASSEWQAGIGSTDTQYF. The CDR3, as DNA: TGTGCCAGCAGTGAATGGCAGGCTGGCATTGGTAGCACAGATACGCAGTATTTT.